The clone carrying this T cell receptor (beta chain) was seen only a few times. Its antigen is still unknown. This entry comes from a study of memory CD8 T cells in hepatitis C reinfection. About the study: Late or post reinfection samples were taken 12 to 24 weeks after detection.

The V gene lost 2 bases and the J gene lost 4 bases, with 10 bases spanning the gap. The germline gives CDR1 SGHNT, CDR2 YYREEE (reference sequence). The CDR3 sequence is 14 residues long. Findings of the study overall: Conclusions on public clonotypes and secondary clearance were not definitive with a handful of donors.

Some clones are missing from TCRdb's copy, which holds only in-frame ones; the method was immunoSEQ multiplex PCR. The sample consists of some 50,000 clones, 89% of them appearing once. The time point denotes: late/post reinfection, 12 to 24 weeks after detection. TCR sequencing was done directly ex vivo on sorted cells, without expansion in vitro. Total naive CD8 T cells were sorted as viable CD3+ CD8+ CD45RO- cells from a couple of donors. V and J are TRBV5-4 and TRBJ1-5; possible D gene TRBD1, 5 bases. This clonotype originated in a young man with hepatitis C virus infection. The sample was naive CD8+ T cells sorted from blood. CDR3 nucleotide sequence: TGTGCCAGCAGCTTTCAGGGAGGGAATCAGCCCCAGCATTTT. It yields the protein CASSFQGGNQPQHF.